Below, one T cell receptor beta chain is given with its context. The entry originates in a study of pediatric ulcerative colitis. During colonoscopy, one to two rectal pinch biopsies were collected. Data came from immunoSEQ multiplex PCR; TCRdb stores just in-frame clones and leaves some out. The sample lists tens of thousands of clones; under 80% were seen once. V lost 7 bases, J lost 4 bases, and 9 bases stayed unmatched. This CDR3 comprises 14 residues. Germline V gene lookup returns CDR1 MNHNS and CDR2 SASEGT. This receptor was identified in a girl aged 10 to 17 with moderate ulcerative colitis. The rearrangement joins TRBV6-1 to TRBJ2-5, with TRBD1 identical over 7 bases. Sequenced sample: gut tissue. CDR3 in amino acids: CASMTGWAGETQYF. The CDR3 nucleotides are TGTGCCAGCATGACAGGGTGGGCAGGAGAGACCCAGTACTTC.